Following are 10 T cell receptor beta chains from one sample sequenced in a study of T cell responses to AZD1222 COVID-19 vaccine. The data were produced by immunoSEQ multiplex PCR, yet TCRdb's version contains in-frame clones alone and is incomplete. Seen here are about 150,000 clones, about 92% observed once, and the top ten hold around 18%. Sequencing used peripheral blood, obtained on day 0 of AZD1222 vaccination. These receptor sequences come from an adult in good health.

The rearrangement links TRBV11-2 to TRBJ2-1; 12 bases fit TRBD1. V lost 5 bases, J lost 0 bases, and 8 bases stayed unmatched. Per germline, CDR1 SGHAT and CDR2 FQNNGV. This CDR3 has 18 amino acids. The CDR3 loop is CASSDPGQGASSYNEQFF. In DNA form, the CDR3 reads TGTGCCAGCAGCGACCCGGGACAGGGGGCTAGCTCCTACAATGAGCAGTTCTTC.

This clone has only one observation. The chain couples TRBV5-6 to TRBJ1-2; no clear D gene. This CDR3 region has 14 residues. CDR1 and CDR2 (germline): SGHDT, YYEEEE. Deletions cut 0 bases from V and 4 bases from J, with 10 bases between. The CDR3 DNA follows: TGTGCCAGCAGCTTGGTAACGCATCCCTATGGCTACACCTTC. Amino acids: CASSLVTHPYGYTF.

The chain combines TRBV28 with TRBJ1-6; 9 bases agree with TRBD1. Germline V gene lookup returns CDR1 MDHEN and CDR2 SYDVKM. J gave up 5 bases and V 1 base, and 3 bases lay outside the gene matches. This CDR3 has 16 amino acids. CDR3: CASSLLQGANNSPLHF. The CDR3 region has the DNA TGTGCCAGCAGTTTATTACAGGGGGCAAATAATTCACCCCTCCACTTT.

The CDR3 bases are TGTGCCAGCTCACCACCGACAGGGGCCGGGGAGCTGTTTTTT. Amino acid sequence: CASSPPTGAGELFF. The chain employs TRBV18 and TRBJ2-2; TRBD1 aligns across 8 bases. CDR3 length: 14 residues. The V gene's germline CDR1 is KGHSH and CDR2 LQKENI. J was trimmed by 6 bases and V by 0 bases; bases with no gene match: 0.

The chain employs TRBV2 and TRBJ2-7, with TRBD1 as a possible D gene (5 bases). Trimming left V 6 bases short and J 6 bases short, with 12 bases between. The V gene's germline CDR1 is SNHLY and CDR2 FYNNEI. The CDR3 has 12 amino acids. DNA for the CDR3: TGTGCCAGCAGCCTCGGACAAGGCGAGCAGTACTTC. Its protein is CASSLGQGEQYF.

The rearrangement joins TRBV20-1 to TRBJ1-2, with unresolved D. Germline V gives CDR1 DFQATT, CDR2 SNEGSKA (reference sequence). V was pared by 6 bases and J by 6 bases, with 5 bases between. The CDR3 length is 9 residues. CDR3 loop: CSALNGYTF. CDR3 in DNA: TGCAGTGCGCTGAATGGCTACACCTTC.

The gene calls are TRBV4-2 and TRBJ1-2; the D gene is possibly TRBD1 (5 bases). The CDR3 runs to 16 residues. V was trimmed by 0 bases and J by 6 bases, leaving 17 bases between them. The germline V gene has CDR1 LGHNA and CDR2 YNFKEQ. The CDR3, as DNA: TGTGCCAGCAGCCAAGACCAGAGGTATCGGGGGGATGGCTACACCTTC. Translated, it gives CASSQDQRYRGDGYTF.

The table lists this clone with a count of one. The chain recombines TRBV7-2 with TRBJ2-1; TRBD2 agrees at 7 bases. CDR3 size: 15 residues. Trimming removed 5 bases from V and 8 bases from J; junction bases left unmatched: 12. Germline CDR1 and CDR2: SGHTA and FQGNSA. The CDR3 loop reads CASSPSRTSFYEQFF. The CDR3 bases are TGTGCCAGCAGCCCATCGAGGACTAGTTTCTATGAGCAGTTCTTC.

This CDR3 reads CASRRASAGNTIYF. The CDR3 bases are TGTGCCAGCAGGCGGGCCTCTGCTGGAAACACCATATATTTT. This chain connects TRBV7-2 to TRBJ1-3; D ambiguous. The CDR3 consists of 14 residues. V gave up 6 bases and J gave up 2 bases, with 11 bases separating them. Germline assignment: CDR1 SGHTA and CDR2 FQGNSA.

The rearrangement links TRBV28 to TRBJ2-5, with 11 bases that match TRBD2. V lost 5 bases to trimming and J lost 1 base; unmatched junction nucleotides: 12. The CDR3 extends over 18 amino acids. Germline CDR1 and CDR2: MDHEN and SYDVKM. Here the CDR3 reads CASSTRLAGGRPQETQYF. CDR3 nucleotide sequence: TGTGCCAGCAGTACCCGGCTAGCGGGGGGCCGTCCCCAAGAGACCCAGTACTTC.